The table lists the clone carrying this T cell receptor beta chain with a few counts. Its antigen is currently unknown. One junction end disagrees with the germline gene, perhaps due to a read error. Germline values: CDR1 SSHAT, CDR2 FNYEAQ (reference sequence). CDR3 size: 13 residues. This record comes from a study of beta chain features in type 1 diabetes. Study-level points and caveats: Moderately but significantly shorter TCRB CDR3s were found in Type 1 diabetes patients in all four CD4+ subsets. Researchers reported that naive, central memory and Treg TCRB repertoires appeared more similar in patients than in healthy donors.

Of the isolated RNA, all was reverse transcribed, and so the sequenced material was expressed TCRB transcripts. Generated by immunoSEQ multiplex PCR, the TCRdb table keeps only in-frame clones and is missing some. The profile shows 150,000 to 180,000 clones, 10% of them singletons. The V gene is TRBV7-7, the J gene TRBJ2-3; D may be TRBD2 (6 bases). The sample was central memory CD4+ T cells from blood. The TCR originated in a man aged 25-45 years with type 1 diabetes. In DNA form, the CDR3 reads TGTGCTAGCAGCCGGACTAACACAGATACGCAGTATTTT. It codes for CASSRTNTDTQYF.